Shown below are 3 T cell receptor beta chains from a single sample sequenced in a study of CD8 T cells in ankylosing spondylitis. No cognate antigen is known for these TCRs. Study-level results: Blood from ankylosing spondylitis patients appeared to carry a characteristic roughly 8-variant TCR beta motif.

TCRdb analysed the 5' RACE reads with MiXCR anew, one entry per CDR3 protein. The profile shows fewer than 750,000 distinct CDR3 sequences, around 20% of them singletons. Sequenced sample: blood, either unsorted or a sorted T cell fraction (not recorded which). These receptors were taken from a male donor with ankylosing spondylitis.

The chain links TRBV14 to TRBJ1-3, with D hard to call. Looked up from germline, CDR1 is SGHDN and CDR2 is FVKESK. V lost 0 bases, J lost 7 bases, and 7 bases lay in between. This CDR3 contains 13 residues. CDR3 region: CASSQESRNTIYF. CDR3 nucleotides: TGTGCCAGCAGCCAAGAGTCGCGGAACACCATATATTTT.

This clonotype was recorded at least ten times. V usage is TRBV12-3 or TRBV12-4 and J usage is TRBJ2-3, with 7 bases that match TRBD2. The junction had 8 bases not matched to a gene; V was cut back by 5 bases and J by 3 bases. CDR3 length: 15 residues. The CDR3 region has the DNA TGTGCCAGCAGTAGCCGCGGGGGAAGGACAGATACGCAGTATTTT. This sequence encodes CASSSRGGRTDTQYF.

In its sample, this clonotype was seen a few times. V gene TRBV20-1 combines with J gene TRBJ2-2; 11 bases align to TRBD2. Germline assignment: CDR1 DFQATT and CDR2 SNEGSKA (reference sequence). V shed 0 bases, J shed 4 bases, and the junction held 4 bases outside the gene matches. The CDR3 runs to 16 residues. The CDR3 sequence: CSARDRGTSGTGELFF. Here the CDR3 DNA reads TGCAGTGCTAGAGATCGAGGGACTAGCGGCACCGGGGAGCTGTTTTTT.